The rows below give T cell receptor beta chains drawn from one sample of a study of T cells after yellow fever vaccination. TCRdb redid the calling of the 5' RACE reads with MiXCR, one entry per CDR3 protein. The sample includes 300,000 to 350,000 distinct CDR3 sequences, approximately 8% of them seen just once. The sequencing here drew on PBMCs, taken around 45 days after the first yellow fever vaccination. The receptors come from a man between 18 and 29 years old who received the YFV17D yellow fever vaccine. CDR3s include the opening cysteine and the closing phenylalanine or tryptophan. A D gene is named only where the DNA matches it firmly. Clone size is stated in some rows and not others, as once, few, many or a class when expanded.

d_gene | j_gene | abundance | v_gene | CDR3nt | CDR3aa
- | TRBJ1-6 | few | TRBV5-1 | TGCGCCAGTGACGAAGACGGAAATTCACCCCTCCACTTT | CASDEDGNSPLHF
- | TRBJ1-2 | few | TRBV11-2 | TGTGCCAGCAGCTTCGGCCAGGGCTTAGGGGGCTACACCTTC | CASSFGQGLGGYTF
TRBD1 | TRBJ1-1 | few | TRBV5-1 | TGCGCCAGCAGCCCGGGGACAGGGAGTGATGAAGCTTTCTTT | CASSPGTGSDEAFF
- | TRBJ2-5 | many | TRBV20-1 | TGCAGTGCTAGAGGATACTCGAAGCAAGAGACCCAGTACTTC | CSARGYSKQETQYF
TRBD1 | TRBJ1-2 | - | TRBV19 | TGTGCCAGTAGTAGCGTGGGACAGGGGGCCTATGGCTACACCTTC | CASSSVGQGAYGYTF
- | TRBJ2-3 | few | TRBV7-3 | TGTGCCAGCAGCCCCCTGGGGGCCGGCACAGATACGCAGTATTTT | CASSPLGAGTDTQYF
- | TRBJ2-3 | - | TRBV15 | TGTGCCACCAGCAGAGTACCTCCGGGACTTAGGAACACAGATACGCAGTATTTT | CATSRVPPGLRNTDTQYF
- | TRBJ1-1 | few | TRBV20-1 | TGCAGTGCTGCGGGACGGCTGAACACTGAAGCTTTCTTT | CSAAGRLNTEAFF
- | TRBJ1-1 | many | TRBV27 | TGTGCCAGCATAGGTTGGGGGCCTGAAGCTTTCTTT | CASIGWGPEAFF
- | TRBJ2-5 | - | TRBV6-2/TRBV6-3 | TGTGCCAGCAGTTACTCGAATCTGGGACAGACCCAGTACTTC | CASSYSNLGQTQYF
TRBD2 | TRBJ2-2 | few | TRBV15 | TGTGCCACCAGCCCAGGACTAGCGGGAGTCACCGGGGAGCTGTTTTTT | CATSPGLAGVTGELFF
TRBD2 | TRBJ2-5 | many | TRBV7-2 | TGTGCCAGCAGCTTAGAGAGGACTAGCTTCCACTTC | CASSLERTSFHF
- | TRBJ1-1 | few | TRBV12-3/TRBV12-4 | TGTGCCAGCAGTTTCAGCGTTGTTGGGACTGAAGCTTTCTTT | CASSFSVVGTEAFF
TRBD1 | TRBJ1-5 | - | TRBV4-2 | TGTGCCAGCAGCCAAGATCAGGACAGGGATCAGCCCCAGCATTTT | CASSQDQDRDQPQHF